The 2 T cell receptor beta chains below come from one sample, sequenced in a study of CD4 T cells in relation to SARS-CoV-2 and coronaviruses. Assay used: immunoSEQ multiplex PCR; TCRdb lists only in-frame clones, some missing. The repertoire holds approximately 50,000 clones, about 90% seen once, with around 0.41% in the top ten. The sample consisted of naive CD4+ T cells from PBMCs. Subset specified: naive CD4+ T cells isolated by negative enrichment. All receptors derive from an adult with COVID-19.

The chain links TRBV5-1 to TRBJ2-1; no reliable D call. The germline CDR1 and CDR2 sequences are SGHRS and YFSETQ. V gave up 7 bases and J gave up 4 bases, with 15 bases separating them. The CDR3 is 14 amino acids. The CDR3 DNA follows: TGCGCCAGCCACAGTCCGGGTTCATACAATGAGCAGTTCTTC. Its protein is CASHSPGSYNEQFF. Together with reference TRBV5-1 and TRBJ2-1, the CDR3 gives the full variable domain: KAGVTQTPRYLIKTRGQQVTLSCSPISGHRSVSWYQQTPGQGLQFLFEYFSETQRNKGNFPGRFSGRQFSNSRSEMNVSTLELGDSALYLCASHSPGSYNEQFFGPGTRLTVL.

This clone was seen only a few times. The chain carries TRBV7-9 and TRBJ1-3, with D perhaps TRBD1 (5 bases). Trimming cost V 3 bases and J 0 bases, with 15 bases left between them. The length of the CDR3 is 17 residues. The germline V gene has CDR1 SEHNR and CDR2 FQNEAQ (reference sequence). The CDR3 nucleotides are TGTGCCAGCAGCTTGGGGACCCAGGGCTACTCTGGAAACACCATATATTTT. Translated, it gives CASSLGTQGYSGNTIYF.